The entry below gives a single TCR beta chain sequence along with its context. Using immunoSEQ multiplex PCR, the repertoire was profiled, and TCRdb retains in-frame clones only, with some absent. The data hold about 100,000 clones, with roughly 87% observed a single time. With V trimmed by 3 bases and J by 7 bases, 3 bases remained unmatched. Germline assignment: CDR1 KGHSH and CDR2 LQKENI. CDR3 length: 13 residues. This sample is drawn from a study of blood T cell repertoires in COVID-19. Background on the study: Spain, Italy and the United States supplied samples that represented acute and convalescent COVID-19. T cells, B-cell-depleted T cells, or PBMCs supplied cDNA or gDNA.

The gene calls are TRBV18 and TRBJ2-1; 7 positions agree with TRBD1. The sample comprised peripheral blood. The source is a man between 25 and 39 years old in a cohort sampled during active COVID-19. The CDR3 nucleotides are TGTGCCAGCTCACCCTCCAGGGGGAATGAGCAGTTCTTC. The encoded protein is CASSPSRGNEQFF.